This T cell receptor (beta chain) was found in a study of Ad26.COV2.S vaccination and SARS-CoV-2 variants. In the study overall: Participants got Ad26.COV2.S intramuscularly, once or twice 56 days apart.

Study-level findings and limits: The TCR breadth and depth analyses may have understated or missed part of the total T cell responses. Comparable non-spike TCR breadth was observed in vaccine and placebo recipients.

Documented treatment: around 19 received Ad26.COV2.S at low or high dose, single or two shots; 5 received placebo; per-sample allocation not given. Specimen acquisition occurred on day 63 following the initial vaccine or placebo injection. An adult of 18-55 years in Boston served as donor. Concerning this clone: The target antigen is unknown.

Germline values: CDR1 SGHNT, CDR2 YYREEE (reference sequence). This CDR3 spans 15 amino acids. Trimming shortened V by 4 bases and J by 1 base, and 13 bases separated the two germline ends. This table comes from immunoSEQ multiplex PCR, and its TCRdb copy is limited to in-frame clones, with some not included. Among hundreds of thousands of clones listed, roughly 81% were seen once. This specimen was peripheral blood, taken in a trial of Ad26.COV2.S vaccine versus placebo. The origin of this receptor is a person between 18 and 59 years old who received the Ad26.COV2.S COVID-19 vaccine or a placebo. The rearrangement uses TRBV5-4 and TRBJ2-3; a possible D gene is TRBD2 (6 bases). Here the CDR3 reads CASSRRDSRTDTQYF. The CDR3 DNA sequence: TGTGCCAGCAGCCGCCGGGACTCCCGCACAGATACGCAGTATTTT.